Each of the 18 T cell receptor beta chains below was sequenced from the same sample in a study of response to subunit inactivated influenza vaccine. Using its own MiXCR run on the RT-PCR reads, TCRdb lists one record per CDR3 protein. The data contain fewer than 650,000 distinct CDR3 sequences, under 15% of them singletons. Sequenced material: PBMCs from blood, taken about 6 weeks after vaccination. These receptors all stem from a man in his fifties or sixties who received an inactivated influenza vaccine.

This clonotype was observed a handful of times. The chain joins TRBV5-1 to TRBJ2-7; perhaps TRBD1 as D (5 bases). V was cut by 5 bases and J by 2 bases, with 14 bases left in between. The CDR3 sequence is 14 residues long. The V gene's germline CDR1 is SGHRS and CDR2 YFSETQ. The CDR3 here is CASRGDSLTYEQYF. CDR3 in DNA: TGCGCCAGCAGAGGAGACAGCCTTACCTACGAGCAGTACTTC.

The gene calls are TRBV7-2 and TRBJ2-7, with D possibly TRBD2 on 6 matching bases. The germline gives CDR1 SGHTA, CDR2 FQGNSA. The CDR3 runs to 13 residues. Trimming stripped 8 bases from V and 6 bases from J, with 17 bases between. CDR3: CASGPRLAIEQYF. The CDR3, as DNA: TGTGCCAGCGGCCCCCGGCTAGCGATCGAGCAGTACTTC. The full variable domain, in which reference TRBV7-2 and TRBJ2-7 provide the parts outside the CDR3, is GAGVSQSPSNKVTEKGKDVELRCDPISGHTALYWYRQSLGQGLEFLIYFQGNSAPDKSGLPSDRFSAERTGGSVSTLTIQRTQQEDSAVYLCASGPRLAIEQYFGPGTRLTVT.

The rearrangement joins TRBV10-3 to TRBJ1-5, with 7 bases matching TRBD1. The CDR3 runs to 17 residues. Trimming removed 0 bases from V and 1 base from J; junction bases left unmatched: 6. The germline gives CDR1 ENHRY, CDR2 SYGVKD. This chain's CDR3 is CAISESGPGQSNQPQHF. The CDR3 DNA reads TGTGCCATCAGTGAGTCGGGTCCGGGACAGAGCAATCAGCCCCAGCATTTT.

The genes are TRBV14 and TRBJ1-1; TRBD1 might be the D (5 bases). CDR1 is SGHDN, CDR2 FVKESK, per germline. The CDR3 is made up of 16 amino acids. V was shortened by 1 base and J by 5 bases, with 17 bases between the two germline ends. The CDR3 region is CASSQVTGRGVTEAFF. In DNA form, the CDR3 reads TGTGCCAGCAGCCAAGTTACAGGCCGCGGGGTTACTGAAGCTTTCTTT.

In this sample, this clonotype turned up many times. J is TRBJ1-3 and V is TRBV6-1; 11 nucleotides match TRBD1. The CDR3 sequence is 17 residues long. Per germline, CDR1 MNHNS and CDR2 SASEGT. Trimming cost V 7 bases and J 4 bases; bases outside gene matches: 12. As DNA, the CDR3 is TGTGCCAGCATTCGGACAGGGGGCGAGTTTGCAGGAAACACCATATATTTT. Translating it yields CASIRTGGEFAGNTIYF.

V gene TRBV9 combines with J gene TRBJ2-2; a possible D gene is TRBD1 (5 bases). Trimming took off 0 bases at V and 5 bases at J, with 8 bases between the two ends. The CDR3 has 14 amino acids. Germline assignment: CDR1 SGDLS and CDR2 YYNGEE. The CDR3 bases are TGTGCCAGCAGCGTAGCAGGGTCTACCGGGGAGCTGTTTTTT. Encoded protein: CASSVAGSTGELFF.

This sequence joins TRBV25-1 and TRBJ2-5; maybe TRBD1 (5 bases). The CDR3 contains 14 residues. Per the germline V gene, CDR1 is MGHDK and CDR2 is SYGVNS. V lost 2 bases and J lost 0, with 7 bases in between. The CDR3 here is CASSELQDQETQYF. CDR3 in DNA: TGTGCCAGCAGTGAACTACAGGACCAAGAGACCCAGTACTTC.

This clonotype was seen once. The chain recombines TRBV7-3 with TRBJ2-1, with unresolved D. CDR1 and CDR2 (germline): SGHTA, FQGTGA. V lost 1 base, J lost 8 bases, and 15 bases lay in between. This CDR3 is built from 15 residues. The CDR3 reads CASSLSLSGIHEQFF. Written as DNA, the CDR3 is TGTGCCAGCAGCTTAAGTCTCTCCGGTATCCATGAGCAGTTCTTC.

This clonotype was detected a few times. The chain recombines TRBV7-2 with TRBJ1-1, with D tentatively TRBD1 (6 bases). Germline V gene data show CDR1 as SGHTA and CDR2 as FQGNSA. V lost 1 base to trimming and J lost 8 bases, with 14 bases between them. The CDR3 runs to 14 residues. CDR3 in amino acids: CASSLDSGGREAFF. For the CDR3, the DNA is TGTGCCAGCAGCTTAGATAGTGGGGGCCGGGAAGCTTTCTTT.

The table lists this clonotype with a few counts. V is TRBV29-1 and J is TRBJ2-5; D gene uncertain. Germline-derived CDR1 and CDR2 are SQVTM and ANQGSEA. Trimming shortened V by 5 bases and J by 4 bases, and 11 bases separated the two germline ends. The length of the CDR3 is 12 residues. The CDR3: CSVRPIGETQYF. The CDR3 region has the DNA TGCAGCGTTAGACCGATCGGAGAGACCCAGTACTTC.

On this clonotype itself: A much larger clone lies a single base off, so this may be a read error. The chain carries TRBV7-6 and TRBJ2-3; D may be TRBD1 (5 bases). The CDR3 covers 13 residues. Germline V gives CDR1 SGHVS, CDR2 FNYEAQ. Here the CDR3 DNA reads TGTGCCAGCAGCTCGGACACTATAGATACGAAGTATTTT. Its protein product is CASSSDTIDTKYF. Complete variable domain (other parts from reference TRBV7-6 and TRBJ2-3): GAGVSQSPRYKVTKRGQDVALRCDPISGHVSLYWYRQALGQGPEFLTYFNYEAQQDKSGLPNDRFSAERPEGSISTLTIQRTEQRDSAMYRCASSSDTIDTKYFGPGTRLTVL.

A few counts support this clonotype. The J gene is TRBJ1-1, the V gene TRBV29-1; weak D call: TRBD1 (5 bases). The germline V gene encodes CDR1 SQVTM and CDR2 ANQGSEA. Trimming pared 7 bases from V and 2 bases from J, leaving 23 bases between. The CDR3 totals 16 residues. The CDR3 is CSACGDPAGDNTEAFF. CDR3 nucleotide sequence: TGCAGCGCGTGTGGGGACCCCGCGGGTGACAACACTGAAGCTTTCTTT.

The gene calls are TRBV12-3 or TRBV12-4 and TRBJ1-3; D is unresolved. Deletions cut 5 bases from V and 0 bases from J, with 23 bases between. This CDR3 is 19 amino acids long. Here the CDR3 reads CASSLGEAIWQNSGNTIYF. The CDR3, as DNA: TGTGCCAGCAGTCTCGGCGAAGCGATCTGGCAGAACTCTGGAAACACCATATATTTT.

This clonotype was counted a few times. This chain joins TRBV2 and TRBJ2-7; TRBD1 might be the D (6 bases). Trimming took off 10 bases at V and 0 bases at J, with 16 bases between the two ends. This CDR3 has 14 amino acids. The germline gives CDR1 SNHLY, CDR2 FYNNEI. The chain's CDR3 is CATVRDINSYEQYF. CDR3 nucleotide sequence: TGTGCCACCGTCCGGGACATCAACTCCTACGAGCAGTACTTC.

This chain links TRBV20-1 with TRBJ2-7; the match to TRBD1 covers 8 bases. CDR3 length equals 16 residues. Germline CDR1 DFQATT, CDR2 SNEGSKA (reference sequence). V lost 0 bases, J lost 2 bases, and 9 bases stayed unmatched. CDR3 protein: CSAREEDRGPTYEQYF. Written as DNA, the CDR3 is TGCAGTGCTAGAGAAGAAGACAGGGGACCAACCTACGAGCAGTACTTC.

This clonotype has at least ten counts. The CDR3 sequence: CSASTGSSYEQYF. In DNA, the CDR3 is TGCAGCGCGTCGACAGGGAGCTCCTACGAGCAGTACTTC. V and J are TRBV29-1 and TRBJ2-7; 7 positions match TRBD1. J gave up 0 bases and V 7 bases, and 6 bases lay outside the gene matches. Looked up from germline, CDR1 is SQVTM and CDR2 is ANQGSEA. The CDR3 is 13 residues long.

Regarding this clonotype: The junction departs from the called germline gene at one end, perhaps through a read error. The CDR3: CAISPGPQETQYF. CDR3 sequence (DNA): TGTGCCATCAGCCCGGGACCGCAAGAGACCCAGTACTTC. This chain links TRBV7-2 with TRBJ2-5; D is possibly TRBD1 or TRBD2 (5 bases each). Per the germline V gene, CDR1 is SGHTA and CDR2 is FQGNSA. The CDR3 loop spans 13 amino acids.

The count of this clonotype is one. This sequence may be a read error, since a much larger clone differs from it by one base. The chain has TRBV12-3 or TRBV12-4 and TRBJ2-7; D remains ambiguous. V was cut by 3 bases and J by 0 bases, with 9 bases left in between. This CDR3 region has 14 residues. This CDR3 reads CASSFAENSYEQYF. CDR3 nucleotide sequence: TGTGCCAGCAGTTTTGCAGAAAACTCCTACGAGCAGTACTTC.